Listed below are T cell receptor beta chains from one sample, sequenced in a study of blood T cells in healthy people across ages. TCRdb called the 5' RACE reads again in MiXCR, with one record for every CDR3 protein. Among 600,000 to 800,000 distinct CDR3 sequences listed, under 25% were seen once. Material: blood. These receptors were taken from a man between 70 and 80 years old in good health. CDR3s include the opening cysteine and the closing phenylalanine or tryptophan. A D gene is named only where the DNA matches it firmly. The size field is filled for only some rows; it gives once, few, many or a size class.

j_gene,v_gene,abundance,d_gene,CDR3nt,CDR3aa
TRBJ2-1,TRBV6-1,-,TRBD2,TGTGCCAGCCTTGGCCGAGGGGCTAGCGGTTCCTACAATGAGCAGTTCTTC,CASLGRGASGSYNEQFF
TRBJ1-1,TRBV29-1,once,-,TGCAGCGCCTGCGGTTTTGAAGGCACTGAAGCTTTCTTT,CSACGFEGTEAFF
TRBJ2-1,TRBV20-1,-,-,TGCAGTGCTAGAGATGGGACTTCGGCAAGGTGGAATGAGCAGTTCTTC,CSARDGTSARWNEQFF
TRBJ2-7,TRBV29-1,-,-,TGCAGCGTTGTGGGGGCTGGCGAGCAGTACTTC,CSVVGAGEQYF
TRBJ1-1,TRBV11-2,-,-,TGTGCCAGCAGCTCCCAAATCTTCAGGGAAATAAACACTGAAGCTTTCTTT,CASSSQIFREINTEAFF
TRBJ2-3,TRBV29-1,few,-,TGCAGCGTTCCCAGGGCCGTGACAGATACGCAGTATTTT,CSVPRAVTDTQYF
TRBJ2-3,TRBV20-1,-,-,TGCAGTGCAACTCTCGTTCCCACAGATACGCAGTATTTT,CSATLVPTDTQYF
TRBJ2-1,TRBV5-4,-,TRBD2,TGTGCCAGCAGCTTGGATCCGGGACTAGCGGTGGGTGAGCAGTTCTTC,CASSLDPGLAVGEQFF
TRBJ2-2,TRBV7-9,-,-,TGTGCCAGCAGCTTAGTATGGCGGACCGGGGAGCTGTTTTTT,CASSLVWRTGELFF
TRBJ2-2,TRBV2,-,-,TGTGCCAGCATGAAGGGGGGAGCGAACACCGGGGAGCTGTTTTTT,CASMKGGANTGELFF
TRBJ2-6,TRBV5-1,-,-,TGCGCCAGCAGCTTGGAGGGTGTAGGTGGGGCCAACGTCCTGACTTTC,CASSLEGVGGANVLTF
TRBJ2-7,TRBV6-5,few,-,TGTGCCAGCGAACAACTCGGACGGATCTACGAGCAGTACTTC,CASEQLGRIYEQYF
TRBJ2-1,TRBV2,-,TRBD2,TGTGCCAGCAGTGGAATAGCGGGAGGGCCCGATGAGCAGTTCTTC,CASSGIAGGPDEQFF
TRBJ2-3,TRBV13,many,-,TGTGCCAGCAGCTATAGCGTGGATACGCAGTATTTT,CASSYSVDTQYF
TRBJ2-1,TRBV12-3/TRBV12-4,-,TRBD2,TGTGCCAGCAGCGTAGCGGGAGGGACCTACAATGAGCAGTTCTTC,CASSVAGGTYNEQFF
TRBJ2-1,TRBV11-2,-,-,TGTGCCAGCAGCGCAGAACGTCGGGGGAACAATGAGCAGTTCTTC,CASSAERRGNNEQFF
TRBJ2-3,TRBV20-1,few,TRBD1,TGCAGTGCTAGAAGAGGGACAGGGGGCGATGATACGCAGTATTTT,CSARRGTGGDDTQYF
TRBJ2-6,TRBV15,few,-,TGTGCCACCAGCAGGCATAGTCAGTCTGGGGCCAACGTCCTGACTTTC,CATSRHSQSGANVLTF
TRBJ2-5,TRBV27,few,TRBD2,TGTGCCAGCACAGGGACTAGCGCCGGGGAGACCCAGTACTTC,CASTGTSAGETQYF
TRBJ2-3,TRBV5-1,few,TRBD2,TGCGCCAGCAGCTTCCGACTAGCGGGAGGAGATACGCAGTATTTT,CASSFRLAGGDTQYF
TRBJ1-6,TRBV4-1,-,-,TGCGCCAGCAGCCTCAAATTTCAGGGCGTCGGGAATTCACCCCTCCACTTT,CASSLKFQGVGNSPLHF
TRBJ2-7,TRBV4-2,-,TRBD2,TGTGCCAGCAGCTCCGATTGGGGGGACTACCTCTTC,CASSSDWGDYLF
TRBJ2-3,TRBV28,-,TRBD2,TGTGCCAGCAGTACCTCTAGCGGGAGGGCCCCAGATACGCAGTATTTT,CASSTSSGRAPDTQYF
TRBJ1-2,TRBV5-1,few,-,TGCGCCAGCAGCCAGGGAGGAGACTATGGCTACACCTTC,CASSQGGDYGYTF
TRBJ2-7,TRBV11-2,-,TRBD2,TGTGCCAGCAGCTCACCGGGACTAGCGGGAGGGCTCTACGAGCAGTACTTC,CASSSPGLAGGLYEQYF
TRBJ2-7,TRBV3-1,-,TRBD2,TGTGCCAGCAGCCAAGCGGGAGGCCCCTCCTACGAGCAGTACTTC,CASSQAGGPSYEQYF
TRBJ2-3,TRBV6-5,few,-,TGTGCCAGCAGTTACTCGAGAGGGACTTCCACAGATACGCAGTATTTT,CASSYSRGTSTDTQYF
TRBJ2-7,TRBV7-6,few,-,TGTGCCAGCAACTTAGATGTGGGGCCCTACGAGCAGTACTTC,CASNLDVGPYEQYF
TRBJ1-3,TRBV25-1,-,TRBD1,TGTGCCAGCAGTGACGGGGACAGAGGAAACACCATATATTTT,CASSDGDRGNTIYF
TRBJ1-4,TRBV7-9,-,-,TGTGCCAGCAGCTTACAGGGAAGTGGGAATGAAAAACTGTTTTTT,CASSLQGSGNEKLFF
TRBJ1-1,TRBV3-1,-,-,TGTGCCAGCAGCCAAGAAGGGGGGGAAGCTTTCTTT,CASSQEGGEAFF
TRBJ2-1,TRBV12-3/TRBV12-4,-,TRBD2,TGTGCCAGCAATTTAGCGGGAGTTGGCAATGAGCAGTTCTTC,CASNLAGVGNEQFF
TRBJ1-1,TRBV28,-,-,TGTGCCAGCAGCCCGGGGGGGATGACTGAAGCTTTCTTT,CASSPGGMTEAFF
TRBJ1-5,TRBV18,-,TRBD1,TGTGCCAGCTCACCGCCGGGACAGACCGTTCAGCCCCAGCATTTT,CASSPPGQTVQPQHF
TRBJ2-1,TRBV29-1,-,-,TGCAGCGCCGATAGGGGCGAAGAGCAGTTCTTC,CSADRGEEQFF
TRBJ2-5,TRBV12-3/TRBV12-4,-,-,TGTGCCAGCAGCACCGCGGCGCAAGAGACCCAGTACTTC,CASSTAAQETQYF
TRBJ1-6,TRBV29-1,few,-,TGCAGCGTGGCGGAGACCTATAATTCACCCCTCCACTTT,CSVAETYNSPLHF
TRBJ2-1,TRBV4-1,few,TRBD2,TGCGCCAGCAGGGGGGCTAGCGGGAATTCTGTCTACAATGAGCAGTTCTTC,CASRGASGNSVYNEQFF
TRBJ2-2,TRBV4-1,few,-,TGCGCCAGCAGCCAAGGTGTGGGTAGGTTGTCCGGGGAGCTGTTTTTT,CASSQGVGRLSGELFF
TRBJ2-1,TRBV5-1,few,TRBD1,TGCGCCAGCAGCGTGAGGACAGGGGTCGATGAGCAGTTCTTC,CASSVRTGVDEQFF
TRBJ2-7,TRBV6-2/TRBV6-3,-,TRBD2,TGTGCCAGCAGTTATGGACTAGCGGTCTCCTACGAGCAGTACTTC,CASSYGLAVSYEQYF
TRBJ2-7,TRBV28,-,TRBD1,TGTGCCAGCAGGGAGAGCCGGGACAGCTTGTACTTC,CASRESRDSLYF
TRBJ1-2,TRBV3-1,few,TRBD1,TGTGCCAGCAGCCAAGATTCAGGGGGCGGCCACACCTTC,CASSQDSGGGHTF
TRBJ2-5,TRBV3-1,-,TRBD2,TGTGCCAGCAGCCTCGCTAGCGGGAGTGGGGAGACCCAGTACTTC,CASSLASGSGETQYF
TRBJ2-7,TRBV14,few,TRBD2,TGTGCCAGCAGCCACCCCGGGACTAGCGGGCTACCCTACGAGCAGTACTTC,CASSHPGTSGLPYEQYF
TRBJ1-5,TRBV10-3,-,-,TGTGCCATCAGTGAGACCTACCCAGGGGTTCAGCCCCAGCATTTT,CAISETYPGVQPQHF
TRBJ2-1,TRBV5-1,-,TRBD2,TGCGCCAGCGGCCCAAAAACTAGCGGGACCTACAATGAGCAGTTCTTC,CASGPKTSGTYNEQFF
TRBJ2-1,TRBV7-9,few,TRBD2,TGTGCCAGCAGCTTTGGACTAGCGGGTACCCCTTACAATGAGCAGTTCTTC,CASSFGLAGTPYNEQFF
TRBJ2-7,TRBV18,few,-,TGTGCCAGCTCACCACCGACGGGACAACTCTCCTACGAGCAGTACTTC,CASSPPTGQLSYEQYF
TRBJ2-1,TRBV4-1,few,TRBD2,TGCGCCAGCAGTCCGGGACTAGCGAGAAGCTCCTACAATGAGCAGTTCTTC,CASSPGLARSSYNEQFF